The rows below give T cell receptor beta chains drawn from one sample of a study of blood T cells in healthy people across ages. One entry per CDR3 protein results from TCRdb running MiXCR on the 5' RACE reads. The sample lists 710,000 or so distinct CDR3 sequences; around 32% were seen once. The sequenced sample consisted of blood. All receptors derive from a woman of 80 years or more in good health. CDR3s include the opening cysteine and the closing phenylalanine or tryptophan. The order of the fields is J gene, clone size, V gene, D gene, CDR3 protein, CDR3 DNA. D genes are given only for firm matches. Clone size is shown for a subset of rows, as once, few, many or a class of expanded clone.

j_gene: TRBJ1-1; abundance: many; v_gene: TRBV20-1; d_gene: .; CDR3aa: CSARRQVGTEAFF; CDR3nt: TGCAGTGCTAGGAGACAGGTTGGAACTGAAGCTTTCTTT
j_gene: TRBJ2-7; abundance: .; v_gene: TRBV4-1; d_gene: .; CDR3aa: CASSQDSTNEQYF; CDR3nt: TGCGCCAGCAGCCAAGATTCAACAAACGAGCAGTACTTC
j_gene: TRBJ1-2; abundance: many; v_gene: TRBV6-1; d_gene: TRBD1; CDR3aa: CASRGGTGASGYTF; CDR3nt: TGTGCCAGCAGGGGCGGGACAGGGGCGTCTGGCTACACCTTC
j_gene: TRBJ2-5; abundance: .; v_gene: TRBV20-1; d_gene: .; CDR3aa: CSAGAILAFGETQYF; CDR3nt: TGCAGTGCGGGAGCTATACTAGCCTTTGGGGAGACCCAGTACTTC
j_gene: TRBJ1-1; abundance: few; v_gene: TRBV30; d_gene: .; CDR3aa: CAWRKGVGRSEAFF; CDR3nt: TGTGCCTGGAGAAAAGGAGTAGGGAGATCTGAAGCTTTCTTT
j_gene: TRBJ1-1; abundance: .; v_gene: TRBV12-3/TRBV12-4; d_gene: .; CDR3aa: CPSSPHWGKNTEAFF; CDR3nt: TGTCCCAGCAGTCCCCACTGGGGCAAGAACACTGAAGCTTTCTTT
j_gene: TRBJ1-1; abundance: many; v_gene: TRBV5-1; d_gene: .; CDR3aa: CASSLNARGQGPAEAFF; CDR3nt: TGCGCCAGCAGCTTGAATGCCCGCGGGCAGGGGCCGGCTGAAGCTTTCTTT
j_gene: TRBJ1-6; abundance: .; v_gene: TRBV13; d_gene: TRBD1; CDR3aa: CASSSRGQGASSPRHF; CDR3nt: TGTGCCAGCAGCTCGCGGGGACAGGGGGCGAGTTCACCCCGCCACTTT
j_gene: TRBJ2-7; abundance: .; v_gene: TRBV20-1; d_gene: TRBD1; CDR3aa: CSAREPQGVSQQYF; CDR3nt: TGCAGTGCTAGAGAGCCACAGGGGGTCTCTCAGCAGTACTTC
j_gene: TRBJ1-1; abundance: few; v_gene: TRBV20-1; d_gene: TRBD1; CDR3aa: CSARPPWDRAITEVFF; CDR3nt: TGCAGTGCTAGACCCCCATGGGACAGGGCGATAACTGAAGTTTTCTTT
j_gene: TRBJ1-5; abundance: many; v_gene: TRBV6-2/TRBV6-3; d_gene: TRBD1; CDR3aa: CASTDRATGQPQHF; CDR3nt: TGTGCCAGCACTGACAGGGCAACGGGTCAGCCCCAGCATTTT
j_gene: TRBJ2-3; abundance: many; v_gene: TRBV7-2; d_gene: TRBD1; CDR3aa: CASSLAAGGRGTDTQYF; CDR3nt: TGTGCCAGCAGCTTAGCCGCAGGGGGAAGGGGCACAGATACGCAGTATTTT
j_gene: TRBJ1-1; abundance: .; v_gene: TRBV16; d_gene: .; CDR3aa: CASSQSRGVTEAFF; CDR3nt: TGTGCCAGCAGCCAATCCCGTGGGGTCACTGAAGCTTTCTTT
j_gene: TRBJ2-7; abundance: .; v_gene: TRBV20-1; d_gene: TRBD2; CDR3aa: CSAPSFVAGQGNEQYF; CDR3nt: TGCAGTGCTCCCTCCTTTGTAGCGGGACAAGGCAATGAGCAGTACTTC
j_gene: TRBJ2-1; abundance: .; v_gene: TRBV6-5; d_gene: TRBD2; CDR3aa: CASSYPLTSGGARETQFF; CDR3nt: TGTGCCAGCAGTTACCCTCTGACTAGCGGGGGGGCTAGGGAGACCCAGTTCTTC
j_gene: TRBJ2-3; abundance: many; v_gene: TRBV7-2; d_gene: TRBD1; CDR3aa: CASSLGQGVTDTQYF; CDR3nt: TGTGCCAGCAGCCTGGGACAGGGGGTAACAGATACGCAGTATTTT
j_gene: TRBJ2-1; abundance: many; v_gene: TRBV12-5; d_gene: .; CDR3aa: CASGSPGVWGSNEQFF; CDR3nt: TGTGCTAGTGGTTCGCCGGGGGTATGGGGAAGTAATGAGCAGTTCTTC
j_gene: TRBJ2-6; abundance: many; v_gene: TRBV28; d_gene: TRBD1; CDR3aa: CASRGTGGRAGANVLTF; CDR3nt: TGTGCCAGCAGGGGGACAGGGGGCCGCGCTGGGGCCAACGTCCTGACTTTC
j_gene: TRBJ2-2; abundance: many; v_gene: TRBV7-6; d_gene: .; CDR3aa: CASSLARNTGELFF; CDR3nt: TGTGCCAGCAGCTTAGCCAGGAACACCGGGGAGCTGTTTTTT
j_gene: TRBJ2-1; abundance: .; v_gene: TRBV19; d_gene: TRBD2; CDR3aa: CASSIPGLAGGNEQFF; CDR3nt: TGTGCCAGTAGTATACCGGGACTAGCGGGGGGCAATGAGCAGTTCTTC
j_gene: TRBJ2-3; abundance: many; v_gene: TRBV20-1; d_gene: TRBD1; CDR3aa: CSARPGQGYTDTQYF; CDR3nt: TGCAGTGCTAGGCCGGGACAGGGGTACACAGATACGCAGTATTTT
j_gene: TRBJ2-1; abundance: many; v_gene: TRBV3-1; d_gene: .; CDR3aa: CASSQRLLRGYNEQFF; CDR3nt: TGTGCCAGCAGCCAGCGACTCCTGAGAGGATACAATGAGCAGTTCTTC